This TCR beta chain was retrieved from a study of blood T cell repertoires in COVID-19. Study overall: Acute and convalescent COVID-19 samples came from the United States, Italy and Spain.

This table comes from immunoSEQ multiplex PCR, and its TCRdb copy is limited to in-frame clones, with some not included. The sample has 190,000 or so clones; 85% to 90% are singletons. The CDR3 runs 15 residues. Germline lookup yields CDR1 MDHEN and CDR2 SYDVKM. V lost 1 base and J lost 5, with 14 bases in between. The sample taken for sequencing was peripheral blood. The sequence was obtained from a man in his fifties with acute or convalescent COVID-19. The genes are TRBV28 and TRBJ1-2; tentatively, D is TRBD1 (5 bases). The CDR3 here is CASSLSTRGGYGYTF. The CDR3 nucleotides are TGTGCCAGCAGTTTATCAACCCGGGGGGGGTATGGCTACACCTTC.